The 21 T cell receptor beta chains below all came from one sample that was sequenced in a study of somatic mutations in cytotoxic T cells in rheumatoid arthritis. Sequencing used immunoSEQ multiplex PCR; TCRdb keeps in-frame clones, though not all of them. The table shows 13,000 or so clones, with approximately 74% occurring only once. The specimen sequenced was CD8+ T cells sorted from blood. All receptors derive from an adult with rheumatoid arthritis.

This clone was seen a single time. This chain connects TRBV6-5 to TRBJ2-5; 10 nucleotides line up with TRBD2. V shed 2 bases and J 5 bases; nucleotides not matched to a gene: 8. The CDR3 is 16 amino acids. Looked up from germline, CDR1 is MNHEY and CDR2 is SVGAGI. CDR3 protein: CASSYRELAGLETQYF. The CDR3 DNA reads TGTGCCAGCAGTTACAGAGAACTAGCGGGGTTGGAGACCCAGTACTTC.

The V call is TRBV14, the J call TRBJ2-2; D gene ambiguous. Germline V gene sequence: CDR1 SGHDN, CDR2 FVKESK. CDR3 length: 14 residues. Trimming took off 4 bases at V and 1 base at J, with 7 bases between the two ends. The CDR3 region is CASSPSVNTGELFF. Written as DNA, the CDR3 is TGTGCCAGCAGCCCCAGCGTGAACACCGGGGAGCTGTTTTTT.

CDR3 residues: CASSLFGGTVNQPQHF. For the CDR3, the DNA is TGTGCCAGCAGTTTATTCGGGGGAACGGTCAATCAGCCCCAGCATTTT. The chain recombines TRBV27 with TRBJ1-5, with a tentative D call TRBD1 (5 bases). The V end was cut by 1 base, the J end by 3 bases, with 13 bases between. Germline CDR1 and CDR2: MNHEY and SMNVEV (reference sequence). This CDR3 region has 16 residues.

This clone was counted a few times. The V and J genes are TRBV29-1 and TRBJ1-1; the D is unclear. Trimming shortened V by 0 bases and J by 1 base, and 6 bases separated the two germline ends. The CDR3 covers 13 residues. The germline V gene encodes CDR1 SQVTM and CDR2 ANQGSEA. The CDR3 is CSVEDSENTEAFF. The CDR3 DNA reads as TGCAGCGTTGAAGATTCAGAGAACACTGAAGCTTTCTTT.

The chain couples TRBV28 to TRBJ1-2; D is perhaps TRBD1 (6 bases). The CDR3 spans 14 residues. From germline, CDR1 is MDHEN and CDR2 SYDVKM. The V end lost 5 bases, the J end lost 5 bases, and 15 bases lay between the germline ends. The chain's CDR3 is CASSTQGLGYGYTF. The CDR3 bases are TGTGCCAGCAGTACACAGGGACTCGGTTATGGCTACACCTTC.

The chain joins TRBV9 to TRBJ2-7, with 10 bases that match TRBD1. Trimming cost V 3 bases and J 7 bases; bases outside gene matches: 16. Germline CDR1 reads SGDLS; CDR2 reads YYNGEE. This CDR3 has 17 amino acids. CDR3 amino acids: CASSAEGGTGAYREQYF. CDR3 DNA: TGTGCCAGCAGCGCTGAGGGGGGGACAGGGGCCTACCGTGAGCAGTACTTC.

This clone appeared a few times. The chain couples TRBV10-1 to TRBJ1-5; no clear D gene. V gave up 2 bases and J gave up 7 bases, with 9 bases separating them. Germline assignment: CDR1 WNHNN and CDR2 SYGVQD (reference sequence). The CDR3 is made up of 13 amino acids. CDR3 region: CASSEASPQPQHF. The CDR3 nucleotides read TGCGCCAGCAGTGAGGCCTCCCCCCAGCCCCAGCATTTT.

The V call is TRBV19, the J call TRBJ2-7, with 12 bases matching TRBD1. CDR1 is LNHDA, CDR2 SQIVND, per germline (reference sequence). After removal of 5 bases from V and 6 bases from J, the junction contained 8 bases not matched to a gene. The CDR3 extends over 15 amino acids. Written as DNA, the CDR3 is TGTGCCAGTAGTCCCTTGGGACAGGGGGCGAGCGAGCAGTACTTC. Encoded protein: CASSPLGQGASEQYF.

This chain joins TRBV9 and TRBJ2-7, with TRBD1 matching 9 bases. Germline V lookup: CDR1 SGDLS, CDR2 YYNGEE. Germline trimming cut 0 bases from V and 5 bases from J; bases unmatched to any gene: 6. The CDR3 runs 15 residues. The CDR3 nucleotides are TGTGCCAGCAGCGTAGGGGGACAGGGTGGCCACGAGCAGTACTTC. Residues: CASSVGGQGGHEQYF. The whole variable domain, filled in from reference TRBV9 and TRBJ2-7, reads DSGVTQTPKHLITATGQRVTLRCSPRSGDLSVYWYQQSLDQGLQFLIQYYNGEERAKGNILERFSAQQFPDLHSELNLSSLELGDSALYFCASSVGGQGGHEQYFGPGTRLTVT.

V usage is TRBV11-3 and J usage is TRBJ1-1; possibly TRBD1 for D (5 bases). Germline V lookup: CDR1 SGHNT, CDR2 YENEEA. V dropped 3 bases and J dropped 7 bases, with 12 bases sitting between them. There are 13 residues in the CDR3. CDR3 coding DNA: TGTGCCAGCAGCTTGGGGCCGACACGTGAAGCTTTCTTT. It translates to CASSLGPTREAFF. The entire variable domain, with the rest obtained from reference TRBV11-3 and TRBJ1-1, is as follows: EAGVVQSPRYKIIEKKQPVAFWCNPISGHNTLYWYLQNLGQGPELLIRYENEEAVDDSQLPKDRFSAERLKGVDSTLKIQPAELGDSAVYLCASSLGPTREAFFGQGTRLTVV.

The chain couples TRBV27 to TRBJ1-5, with D possibly being TRBD1 (6 bases). CDR1 MNHEY and CDR2 SMNVEV come from the germline V gene (reference sequence). This CDR3 is 12 amino acids long. V lost 2 bases, J lost 7 bases, and 6 bases lay in between. CDR3 loop: CASSLRGQPQHF. CDR3 in DNA: TGTGCCAGCAGTTTAAGGGGGCAGCCCCAGCATTTT.

The CDR3 sequence is CASSVAWGQGASEQYF. The CDR3, as DNA: TGTGCCAGCAGCGTAGCCTGGGGACAGGGGGCCTCCGAGCAGTACTTC. The chain recombines TRBV9 with TRBJ2-7; 12 positions agree with TRBD1. Germline V gives CDR1 SGDLS, CDR2 YYNGEE. J lost 6 bases, V lost 0 bases, and 7 bases had no gene match. The CDR3 has 16 residues.

The chain has TRBV6-1 and TRBJ1-5, with 7 bases aligning to TRBD1. Germline CDR1 and CDR2: MNHNS and SASEGT. After removal of 3 bases from V and 0 bases from J, the junction contained 5 bases not matched to a gene. This CDR3 has 16 amino acids. The CDR3 DNA follows: TGTGCCAGCAGTGACCCCAGGGGGTTTAGCAATCAGCCCCAGCATTTT. This gives the protein CASSDPRGFSNQPQHF.

The chain uses TRBV28 and TRBJ1-1, with 8 bases aligning to TRBD1. The V and J ends lost 6 bases and 5 bases, in that order; junction bases with no gene match: 8. Germline lookup yields CDR1 MDHEN and CDR2 SYDVKM. This CDR3 is 14 amino acids long. For the CDR3, the DNA is TGTGCCAGCAGGGCCCGACAGGGGTGGACTGAAGCTTTCTTT. The encoded protein is CASRARQGWTEAFF.

V is TRBV9 and J is TRBJ2-3; perhaps TRBD2 as D (6 bases). V shed 0 bases and J shed 7 bases, with 12 bases lying between them. This CDR3 has 14 residues. Germline values: CDR1 SGDLS, CDR2 YYNGEE. In DNA form, the CDR3 reads TGTGCCAGCAGCGTAGGTGGGACTGAGAATACGCAGTATTTT. Residues: CASSVGGTENTQYF.

The rearrangement uses TRBV7-2 and TRBJ1-4; no clear D. This CDR3 spans 14 amino acids. Deletions cut 1 base from V and 7 bases from J, with 10 bases between. Germline V CDR1 and CDR2: SGHTA, FQGNSA. The DNA for the CDR3 is TGTGCCAGCAGCTTAGTTCCTCGGGGTGAAAAACTGTTTTTT. Translated, it gives CASSLVPRGEKLFF.

CDR3 bases: TGCGCCAGCAGCCAAGGGGTGAACACTGAAGCTTTCTTT. It codes for CASSQGVNTEAFF. The chain links TRBV4-1 to TRBJ1-1; D not resolved. V dropped 1 base and J dropped 0 bases, with 3 bases sitting between them. This CDR3 is built from 13 residues. Germline CDR1 and CDR2: MGHRA and YSYEKL.

This clone was counted only a few times. This chain joins TRBV7-9 and TRBJ2-5; 12 bases fit TRBD2. Germline CDR1 SEHNR, CDR2 FQNEAQ (reference sequence). CDR3 size: 16 residues. Trimming removed 3 bases from V and 5 bases from J; junction bases left unmatched: 7. CDR3 in DNA: TGTGCCAGCAGCTTCATACTAGCGGGGGGCGGGGAGACCCAGTACTTC. Residues: CASSFILAGGGETQYF.

This clone was seen only a few times. The chain carries TRBV28 and TRBJ2-5, with 14 nucleotides matching TRBD2. Trimming at V came to 11 bases and at J to 2 bases, leaving 7 bases not matched to a gene. Germline assignment: CDR1 MDHEN and CDR2 SYDVKM. The CDR3 sequence is 15 residues long. The CDR3 sequence is CAPRLAGGKQETQYF. The CDR3 coding sequence is TGTGCCCCCCGACTAGCGGGGGGGAAACAAGAGACCCAGTACTTC.

The genes are TRBV10-2 and TRBJ2-7; no firm D call. Per germline, CDR1 WSHSY and CDR2 SAAADI. V was cut by 2 bases and J by 3 bases, with 5 bases left in between. The CDR3 length is 12 residues. The CDR3 sequence: CASSETFYEQYF. Here the CDR3 DNA reads TGCGCCAGCAGTGAGACCTTCTACGAGCAGTACTTC.

The V and J genes are TRBV7-2 and TRBJ1-3; 8 positions agree with TRBD1. V trimming: 4 bases; J trimming: 0 bases; junction bases outside the gene matches: 5. This CDR3 has 16 amino acids. The germline CDR1 and CDR2 sequences are SGHTA and FQGNSA. CDR3 sequence: CASSSDRVYSGNTIYF. For the CDR3, the DNA is TGTGCCAGCAGCTCGGACAGGGTATACTCTGGAAACACCATATATTTT.